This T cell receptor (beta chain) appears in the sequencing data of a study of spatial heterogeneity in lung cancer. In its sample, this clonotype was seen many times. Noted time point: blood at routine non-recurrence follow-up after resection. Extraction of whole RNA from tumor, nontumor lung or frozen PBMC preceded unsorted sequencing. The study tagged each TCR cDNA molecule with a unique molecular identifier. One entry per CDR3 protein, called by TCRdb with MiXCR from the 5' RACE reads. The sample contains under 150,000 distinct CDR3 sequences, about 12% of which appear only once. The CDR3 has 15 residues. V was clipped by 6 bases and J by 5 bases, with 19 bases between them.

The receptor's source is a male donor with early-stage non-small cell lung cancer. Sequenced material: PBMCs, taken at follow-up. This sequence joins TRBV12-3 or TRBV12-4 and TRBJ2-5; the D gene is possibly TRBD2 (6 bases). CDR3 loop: CASSPMRGGEETQYF. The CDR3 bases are TGTGCCAGCAGCCCCATGCGCGGCGGGGAGGAGACCCAGTACTTC.